These 17 T cell receptor beta chains originate from one sample sequenced in a study of T cell repertoires in cytomegalovirus infection. A single record per CDR3 protein comes from TCRdb applying MiXCR to the reads. The table records approximately 500,000 distinct CDR3 sequences, more than 15% of them present only once. Sequencing was done on a sample of CD8+ T cells from PBMCs. These receptors came from a human donor in good health (CMV status not recorded). Some clones in this sample may be carry-over from other donors' samples.

This clonotype was seen a few times. The chain recombines TRBV6-2 or TRBV6-3 with TRBJ1-6; D is perhaps TRBD1 (6 bases). The germline CDR1 and CDR2 sequences are MNHEY and SVGEGT. Between the trimmed V and J ends, which lost 2 bases and 5 bases, there was a span of 7 bases. The CDR3 is 14 amino acids. CDR3 coding DNA: TGTGCCAGCAGTTACGCAGGGGATAATTCACCCCTCCACTTT. Protein product: CASSYAGDNSPLHF.

A few counts support this clonotype. This chain links TRBV9 with TRBJ2-3; the D is unclear. Trimming cost V 4 bases and J 7 bases, with 10 bases left between them. The CDR3 extends over 12 amino acids. Germline CDR1 SGDLS, CDR2 YYNGEE. CDR3 coding DNA: TGTGCCAGCAGCCCGGACCTCAATACGCAGTATTTT. Its translation is CASSPDLNTQYF.

The chain uses TRBV5-1 and TRBJ1-2; D is ambiguous. V gave up 7 bases and J gave up 2 bases, with 9 bases separating them. The germline gives CDR1 SGHRS, CDR2 YFSETQ. This CDR3 comprises 12 residues. CDR3 sequence: CASFGMNYGYTF. The DNA of the CDR3 is TGCGCCAGCTTCGGGATGAACTATGGCTACACCTTC.

This clonotype came up many times. The V and J genes are TRBV7-9 and TRBJ1-5; D remains ambiguous. Germline V gene lookup returns CDR1 SEHNR and CDR2 FQNEAQ (reference sequence). V gave up 0 bases and J gave up 8 bases, with 8 bases separating them. The CDR3 has 13 amino acids. The CDR3 coding sequence is TGTGCCAGCAGCTTAGCTGTCGGGGAGCCCCAGCATTTT. Its translation: CASSLAVGEPQHF.

This clonotype was seen a handful of times. V and J are TRBV2 and TRBJ2-1; possibly TRBD1 or TRBD2 for D (5 bases each). The germline V gene encodes CDR1 SNHLY and CDR2 FYNNEI. Trimming cost V 6 bases and J 8 bases, with 14 bases left between them. This CDR3 region has 13 residues. The CDR3, as DNA: TGTGCCAGCAGAGGGACCCGTAACCATGAGCAGTTCTTC. As protein: CASRGTRNHEQFF.

This clonotype showed up just a few times. The chain is built from TRBV28 and TRBJ2-7; 9 positions match TRBD2. CDR1 and CDR2 from the germline V gene are MDHEN and SYDVKM. This CDR3 has 16 amino acids. V lost 2 bases and J lost 3; bases outside the gene matches: 8. CDR3 loop: CASSLRLAGGLYEQYF. CDR3 coding DNA: TGTGCCAGCAGTTTAAGGTTGGCGGGAGGGCTCTACGAGCAGTACTTC.

The chain uses TRBV2 and TRBJ2-7; TRBD2 aligns across 8 bases. CDR1 and CDR2 (germline): SNHLY, FYNNEI. J gave up 4 bases and V 0 bases, and 8 bases lay outside the gene matches. The CDR3 totals 16 residues. CDR3 coding DNA: TGTGCCAGCAGTGAAGCGCGGGGGACTAGGAGATACGAGCAGTACTTC. Its translation: CASSEARGTRRYEQYF.

Concerning this clonotype: One junction end does not reproduce the germline sequence, and a read error may be involved. Written as DNA, the CDR3 is TGTGCCAGCAGTTCACCGGGACAGGGGGTTACTGACGCTTTCTTT. Translated, it gives CASSSPGQGVTDAFF. The chain carries TRBV6-1 and TRBJ1-1; 11 bases are shared with TRBD1. CDR1 MNHNS and CDR2 SASEGT come from the germline V gene. The CDR3 has 15 residues.

This clonotype has ten or more counts. This chain connects TRBV12-3 or TRBV12-4 to TRBJ1-5; tentative D call: TRBD1 (6 bases). Trimming shortened V by 6 bases and J by 6 bases, and 18 bases separated the two germline ends. This CDR3 contains 15 residues. This CDR3 reads CASSPTGPAGQPQHF. For the CDR3, the DNA is TGTGCCAGCAGCCCTACAGGGCCAGCAGGTCAGCCCCAGCATTTT.

A remark on this clonotype: At one boundary the junction diverges from the germline segment, which might be a read error. The rearrangement links TRBV19 to TRBJ1-3; D is uncertain. Germline lookup yields CDR1 LNHDA and CDR2 SQIVND (reference sequence). This CDR3 region has 16 residues. The CDR3 region is CASSRLGGSSGNTRYF. The DNA for the CDR3 is TGTGCCAGTAGTAGACTGGGCGGGAGCTCTGGAAACACCAGATATTTT.

The V and J genes are TRBV10-3 and TRBJ1-2; D unresolved. This CDR3 comprises 15 residues. Germline CDR1 ENHRY, CDR2 SYGVKD. Trimming removed 2 bases from V and 2 bases from J, with 12 bases in between. CDR3 region: CAISEKEGKNYGYTF. In DNA form, the CDR3 reads TGTGCCATCAGTGAGAAAGAAGGGAAGAACTATGGCTACACCTTC.

This clonotype was seen a handful of times. The chain is built from TRBV10-3 and TRBJ2-5, with D tentatively TRBD2 (5 bases). The V gene's germline CDR1 is ENHRY and CDR2 SYGVKD. Trimming took off 0 bases at V and 1 base at J, with 12 bases between the two ends. The CDR3 has 16 amino acids. The CDR3 is CAISESGYRGQETQYF. The CDR3 coding sequence is TGTGCCATCAGTGAGTCAGGCTACCGGGGCCAAGAGACCCAGTACTTC.

The V gene is TRBV4-1, the J gene TRBJ1-2, with 7 bases fitting TRBD1. The germline gives CDR1 MGHRA, CDR2 YSYEKL. V was clipped by 4 bases and J by 3 bases; unmatched bases: 11. The length of the CDR3 is 16 residues. CDR3 amino acids: CASSPRGEGGYYGYTF. The DNA for the CDR3 is TGCGCCAGCAGCCCCAGGGGGGAAGGGGGCTACTATGGCTACACCTTC.

This chain links TRBV27 with TRBJ2-3, with 11 bases that match TRBD2. The CDR3 consists of 19 residues. The J segment lost 0 bases and the V segment lost 4 bases, leaving 12 bases of the junction unmatched. Germline assignment: CDR1 MNHEY and CDR2 SMNVEV (reference sequence). CDR3 amino acids: CASSSITSGSHTSTDTQYF. CDR3 DNA: TGTGCCAGCAGTTCCATTACTAGCGGGAGCCACACTAGCACAGATACGCAGTATTTT.

The chain recombines TRBV11-2 with TRBJ2-3, with D tentatively TRBD2 (5 bases). V dropped 5 bases and J dropped 2 bases, with 20 bases sitting between them. The CDR3 covers 17 residues. Germline V gene lookup returns CDR1 SGHAT and CDR2 FQNNGV. CDR3 DNA sequence: TGTGCCAGCAGCCTCTTTCGGACTTCAATGACCACAGATACGCAGTATTTT. Encoded protein: CASSLFRTSMTTDTQYF.

This clonotype has ten or more counts. J is TRBJ1-1 and V is TRBV7-6; D ambiguous. The CDR3 totals 15 residues. The V gene's germline CDR1 is SGHVS and CDR2 FNYEAQ. V was clipped by 2 bases and J by 0 bases, with 10 bases between them. CDR3 protein: CASSLRTALNTEAFF. The CDR3 nucleotides are TGTGCCAGCAGCTTAAGGACCGCTCTGAACACTGAAGCTTTCTTT.

This clonotype was counted at least ten times. The chain is built from TRBV7-2 and TRBJ2-4, with 8 nucleotides matching TRBD1. The CDR3 totals 15 residues. Germline loops: CDR1 SGHTA, CDR2 FQGNSA. Trimming removed 1 base from V and 2 bases from J; junction bases left unmatched: 1. The CDR3 region is CASSLGTGPKNIQYF. CDR3 in DNA: TGTGCCAGCAGCTTAGGGACAGGGCCCAAAAACATTCAGTACTTC.